This TCR beta chain was captured by sequencing in a study of beta chain features in type 1 diabetes. The overall study: Sorted cells, approximately 110,000,000 in number, were examined across all samples. Study-wide points: Overrepresentation of cells with high TCR expression could result from cDNA sequencing.

Every isolated RNA sample was fully reverse transcribed, so sequencing captured expressed TCRB transcripts. TCRdb's table, derived via immunoSEQ multiplex PCR, lists solely in-frame clones and lacks some. Here the sample spans 450,000 to 550,000 clones, around 28% being singletons. The CDR3 has 15 amino acids. V dropped 0 bases and J dropped 9; count of bases not matched to a gene: 7. CDR1 is GTSNPN, CDR2 SVGIG, per germline (reference sequence). This clone occurred a few times. What it binds is not known. The receptor's source is a man in his late teens or twenties in good health. The sequenced material came from naive CD4+ T cells from blood. The chain combines TRBV30 with TRBJ2-1, with TRBD2 identical over 11 bases. The CDR3 reads CAWSVGSGRAGEQFF. DNA for the CDR3: TGTGCCTGGAGTGTTGGTAGCGGGAGGGCAGGTGAGCAGTTCTTC.